The T cell receptor (beta chain) under discussion was sequenced for a study of T cell repertoires in cytomegalovirus infection. The wider study: Use of recently identified HLA-C-restricted and well-studied HLA-B-restricted CMV epitopes was part of the study. Indications of both CMV infection and matching HLA type were provided by public TCR beta signatures. Study-wide results and caveats: HLA-C-restricted, CMV-specific TCR beta clonotypes were dominant ex vivo.

V shed 3 bases, J shed 0 bases, and the junction held 11 bases outside the gene matches. The germline CDR1 and CDR2 sequences are DFQATT and SNEGSKA (reference sequence). The CDR3 totals 18 residues. A note on this clonotype: The antigen remains undetermined.

Each CDR3 protein gets one entry after TCRdb re-called the reads with MiXCR. The sample has 300,000 to 400,000 distinct CDR3 sequences, 20% to 30% seen once; the top ten hold roughly 15%. The sample consisted of cultured PBMCs, taken from culture after CMV antigen stimulation. The TCR originated in a human donor in good health (CMV status not recorded). Some clones in this sample may be carry-over from other donors' samples. The gene calls are TRBV20-1 and TRBJ1-4, with 9 positions matching TRBD1. The CDR3 nucleotides read TGCAGTGCTAGGGTCTGGGACAGGGTTTTGACAACTAATGAAAAACTGTTTTTT. This codes for CSARVWDRVLTTNEKLFF.